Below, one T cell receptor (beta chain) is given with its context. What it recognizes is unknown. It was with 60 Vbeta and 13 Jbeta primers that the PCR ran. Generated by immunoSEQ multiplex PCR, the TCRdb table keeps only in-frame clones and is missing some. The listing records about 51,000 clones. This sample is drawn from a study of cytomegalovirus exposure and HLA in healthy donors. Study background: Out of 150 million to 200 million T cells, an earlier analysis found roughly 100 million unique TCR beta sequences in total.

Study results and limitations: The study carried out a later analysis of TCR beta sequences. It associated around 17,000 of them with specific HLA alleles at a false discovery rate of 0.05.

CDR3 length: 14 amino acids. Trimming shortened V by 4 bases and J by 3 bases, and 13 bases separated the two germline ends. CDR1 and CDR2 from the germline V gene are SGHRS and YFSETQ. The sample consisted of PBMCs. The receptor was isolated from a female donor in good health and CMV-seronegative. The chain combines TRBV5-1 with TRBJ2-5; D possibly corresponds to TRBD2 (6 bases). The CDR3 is CASSIGTYKETQYF. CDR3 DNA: TGCGCCAGCAGCATAGGGACTTATAAAGAGACCCAGTACTTC.